These 26 T cell receptor beta chains came from one sample sequenced in a study of blood T cell repertoires in COVID-19. TCRdb's copy holds only in-frame clones and misses some; the assay was immunoSEQ multiplex PCR. The profile shows approximately 100,000 clones, approximately 89% of them singletons. The source material was peripheral blood. These receptors came from a woman in her twenties or thirties with acute or convalescent COVID-19.

V is TRBV28 and J is TRBJ1-5; D might be TRBD1 (6 bases). This CDR3 has 16 amino acids. The germline V gene encodes CDR1 MDHEN and CDR2 SYDVKM. V lost 9 bases, J lost 3 bases, and 21 bases lay in between. CDR3 sequence reads: CASKHRDTYLNQPQHF. The CDR3 nucleotides are TGTGCCAGTAAGCACCGGGACACATATCTCAATCAGCCCCAGCATTTT.

The table lists this clone with a few counts. The genes are TRBV10-3 and TRBJ2-1; 10 bases match TRBD1. V gave up 11 bases and J gave up 5 bases; unmatched junction bases: 6. Looked up from germline, CDR1 is ENHRY and CDR2 is SYGVKD. The CDR3 covers 13 residues. DNA of the CDR3: TGTGCCTCCTGGACAGGGGGACACAATGAGCAGTTCTTC. Translating it yields CASWTGGHNEQFF.

The V gene is TRBV4-1, the J gene TRBJ1-1; perhaps TRBD1 as D (6 bases). Germline CDR1 MGHRA, CDR2 YSYEKL. CDR3 length: 15 residues. V was pared by 3 bases and J by 6 bases, with 17 bases between. CDR3 sequence reads: CASSQGRGGYSEAFF. The CDR3 bases are TGCGCCAGCAGCCAGGGGAGGGGGGGGTACTCTGAAGCTTTCTTT.

The rearrangement links TRBV28 to TRBJ2-5, with TRBD1 identical over 9 bases. CDR3 length equals 15 residues. V gave up 6 bases and J gave up 6 bases; unmatched junction bases: 11. Germline CDR1 reads MDHEN; CDR2 reads SYDVKM. The CDR3 bases are TGTGCCAGCAGCGGGACAGGGATGAACGTGAAGACCCAGTACTTC. It codes for CASSGTGMNVKTQYF.

This clone was detected once. V is TRBV9 and J is TRBJ2-3; maybe TRBD2 (5 bases). Germline V gives CDR1 SGDLS, CDR2 YYNGEE. V was pared by 0 bases and J by 1 base, with 12 bases between. The CDR3 covers 16 residues. The CDR3 here is CASSVALGGGTDTQYF. The CDR3 region has the DNA TGTGCCAGCAGCGTAGCTTTAGGAGGAGGCACAGATACGCAGTATTTT.

The chain carries TRBV24-1 and TRBJ2-1, with D possibly being TRBD2 (6 bases). Trimming shortened V by 10 bases and J by 7 bases, and 19 bases separated the two germline ends. Germline V lookup: CDR1 KGHDR, CDR2 SFDVKD. This CDR3 has 14 amino acids. CDR3 loop: CATAGRGIFNEQFF. For the CDR3, the DNA is TGTGCCACGGCAGGACGCGGGATTTTTAATGAGCAGTTCTTC.

V gene TRBV5-1 combines with J gene TRBJ1-4; D possibly corresponds to TRBD1 (6 bases). The length of the CDR3 is 15 residues. Germline assignment: CDR1 SGHRS and CDR2 YFSETQ. Trimming shortened V by 4 bases and J by 2 bases, and 12 bases separated the two germline ends. The CDR3 nucleotides read TGCGCCAGCAGCCCGGGAGGGGGGACTAATGAAAAACTGTTTTTT. Protein sequence: CASSPGGGTNEKLFF.

In its sample, this clone was seen a few times. The chain combines TRBV28 with TRBJ1-5; D is possibly TRBD1 (5 bases). V gave up 2 bases and J gave up 7 bases, with 12 bases separating them. Germline lookup yields CDR1 MDHEN and CDR2 SYDVKM. CDR3 length equals 14 residues. This chain's CDR3 is CASSLAGVRQPQHF. CDR3 bases: TGTGCCAGCAGTTTAGCGGGGGTGCGGCAGCCCCAGCATTTT.

This clone was picked up one time. This chain links TRBV2 with TRBJ1-2; D is uncertain. Germline assignment: CDR1 SNHLY and CDR2 FYNNEI. The CDR3 runs 14 residues. Trimming took off 1 base at V and 2 bases at J, with 8 bases between the two ends. The chain's CDR3 is CASSEGRSNYGYTF. The CDR3 DNA follows: TGTGCCAGCAGTGAAGGCCGGAGCAACTATGGCTACACCTTC.

This chain links TRBV5-1 with TRBJ2-1, with 8 bases identical to TRBD1. V was clipped by 3 bases and J by 9 bases; unmatched bases: 11. CDR3 length equals 15 residues. Per germline, CDR1 SGHRS and CDR2 YFSETQ. For the CDR3, the DNA is TGCGCCAGCAGCTCCGGACAGGGTTGGTCCGGTGAGCAGTTCTTC. It is translated as CASSSGQGWSGEQFF.

The rearrangement uses TRBV5-6 and TRBJ2-1; TRBD2 matches at 16 bases. Looked up from germline, CDR1 is SGHDT and CDR2 is YYEEEE. Trimming took 4 bases from V and 8 from J; bases not matched to a gene: 15. The CDR3 is 19 residues long. In DNA form, the CDR3 reads TGTGCCAGCAGCCGACCCCCGGGACTAGCGGGGGGGCCCGAGGATGAGCAGTTCTTC. This gives the protein CASSRPPGLAGGPEDEQFF.

The V gene is TRBV6-5, the J gene TRBJ2-7; 8 positions agree with TRBD2. Germline V CDR1 and CDR2: MNHEY, SVGAGI. The trim removed 2 bases at V and 2 bases at J, leaving 8 bases unmatched. This CDR3 has 16 residues. CDR3 nucleotide sequence: TGTGCCAGCAGTTACACTCGGACTAGCCGAGCCTACGAGCAGTACTTC. Protein product: CASSYTRTSRAYEQYF.

The chain is built from TRBV5-1 and TRBJ1-6, with 7 bases identical to TRBD1. In germline, CDR1 is SGHRS, CDR2 YFSETQ. Losses at the gene ends were 4 bases for V and 8 bases for J; bases not matched to a gene: 6. This CDR3 region has 14 residues. For the CDR3, the DNA is TGCGCCAGCAGCCGACAGGGCCCTGATTCACCCCTCCACTTT. Protein sequence: CASSRQGPDSPLHF.

In DNA form, the CDR3 reads TGCGCCAGCACTTTGACAGGGGCGGGCAATCAGCCCCAGCATTTT. Its translation is CASTLTGAGNQPQHF. J is TRBJ1-5 and V is TRBV4-1, with TRBD1 matching over 8 bases. Unmatched junction bases numbered 7, after V lost 7 bases and J lost 2 bases. Germline CDR1 MGHRA, CDR2 YSYEKL. The CDR3 runs 15 residues.

J is TRBJ1-2 and V is TRBV10-3; 12 nucleotides match TRBD1. The CDR3 runs 14 residues. V was clipped by 8 bases and J by 9 bases; unmatched bases: 10. Germline lookup yields CDR1 ENHRY and CDR2 SYGVKD. CDR3 region: CAIDTGTGGQSYTF. Here the CDR3 DNA reads TGTGCCATCGATACCGGGACAGGGGGCCAGAGCTACACCTTC.

V and J are TRBV7-9 and TRBJ2-7; 8 bases are shared with TRBD1. The germline gives CDR1 SEHNR, CDR2 FQNEAQ (reference sequence). V gave up 8 bases and J gave up 0 bases; unmatched junction bases: 0. This CDR3 spans 12 amino acids. CDR3 in DNA: TGTGCCAGCGGACAGGGCTCCTACGAGCAGTACTTC. This encodes CASGQGSYEQYF.

V and J are TRBV28 and TRBJ2-2; possible D gene TRBD2, 5 bases. Germline-derived CDR1 and CDR2 are MDHEN and SYDVKM. V shed 4 bases and J shed 0 bases, with 15 bases lying between them. This CDR3 has 17 residues. Written as DNA, the CDR3 is TGTGCCAGCAGTTGGCCGGGTTGGACTGCGAACACCGGGGAGCTGTTTTTT. The encoded protein is CASSWPGWTANTGELFF. The variable domain in full, with the rest retrieved from reference TRBV28 and TRBJ2-2, is DVKVTQSSRYLVKRTGEKVFLECVQDMDHENMFWYRQDPGLGLRLIYFSYDVKMKEKGDIPEGYSVSREKKERFSLILESASTNQTSMYLCASSWPGWTANTGELFFGEGSRLTVL.

The chain combines TRBV28 with TRBJ1-5, with 10 bases that match TRBD1. Germline CDR1 MDHEN, CDR2 SYDVKM. The junction had 5 bases not matched to a gene; V was cut back by 2 bases and J by 4 bases. CDR3 length: 16 residues. CDR3 residues: CASSLPGQGINQPQHF. CDR3 DNA sequence: TGTGCCAGCAGTTTACCGGGACAGGGGATAAATCAGCCCCAGCATTTT.

This sequence joins TRBV11-2 and TRBJ2-4; tentative D call: TRBD2 (6 bases). CDR1 SGHAT and CDR2 FQNNGV come from the germline V gene. V dropped 10 bases and J dropped 5 bases, with 21 bases sitting between them. CDR3 length equals 15 residues. The CDR3: CATRAARGGENIQYF. The CDR3 nucleotides read TGTGCCACCCGAGCTGCGAGGGGCGGGGAAAACATTCAGTACTTC.

This sequence joins TRBV19 and TRBJ2-1, with 8 positions matching TRBD2. CDR3 length equals 15 residues. V shed 5 bases and J 6 bases; nucleotides not matched to a gene: 9. Germline loops: CDR1 LNHDA, CDR2 SQIVND (reference sequence). The CDR3 reads CASSPGGAGGNEQFF. The CDR3 bases are TGTGCCAGTAGTCCCGGGGGGGCCGGCGGCAATGAGCAGTTCTTC.

In nucleotides, the CDR3 is TGTGCCAGCGGCCCCCGAGGCAACACTGAAGCTTTCTTT. Amino acids: CASGPRGNTEAFF. This chain connects TRBV2 to TRBJ1-1, with no clear D. The V gene lost 8 bases and the J gene lost 2 bases, with 12 bases spanning the gap. The CDR3 length is 13 residues. The germline gives CDR1 SNHLY, CDR2 FYNNEI.

This chain connects TRBV28 to TRBJ2-7, with D perhaps matching TRBD1 (6 bases). Germline CDR1 is MDHEN and CDR2 is SYDVKM. This CDR3 spans 15 amino acids. Trimming left V 6 bases short and J 3 bases short, with 18 bases between. CDR3 amino acids: CASSLQGSPIYEQYF. CDR3 coding DNA: TGTGCCAGCAGCCTACAGGGTAGCCCTATCTACGAGCAGTACTTC.

This rearrangement joins TRBV12-3 or TRBV12-4 to TRBJ2-3, with 8 bases fitting TRBD2. V lost 7 bases and J lost 7; bases outside the gene matches: 7. The CDR3 totals 13 residues. The CDR3 is CASKHGGANTQYF. CDR3 nucleotide sequence: TGTGCCAGCAAGCACGGGGGGGCGAATACGCAGTATTTT.

For the CDR3, the DNA is TGTGCCAGTACCATGTCAGGGGGCTCCACAGATACGCAGTATTTT. It encodes CASTMSGGSTDTQYF. The chain couples TRBV19 to TRBJ2-3; TRBD1 agrees at 8 bases. Trimming at V came to 7 bases and at J to 2 bases, leaving 8 bases not matched to a gene. CDR3 length: 15 residues. Germline V gene data show CDR1 as LNHDA and CDR2 as SQIVND (reference sequence).

This clone was counted a single time. The V and J genes are TRBV28 and TRBJ1-4; D gene unclear. Germline V gene data show CDR1 as MDHEN and CDR2 as SYDVKM. Trimming shortened V by 8 bases and J by 0 bases, and 13 bases separated the two germline ends. The CDR3 is 15 residues long. Written as DNA, the CDR3 is TGTGCCAGCTCCTCCCTTTTCTCAACTAATGAAAAACTGTTTTTT. Encoded protein: CASSSLFSTNEKLFF.

Details on this clone: One end of the junction varies from germline; a read error may be responsible. V and J are TRBV27 and TRBJ1-2; perhaps TRBD1 as D (6 bases). The V gene's germline CDR1 is MNHEY and CDR2 SMNVEV (reference sequence). The CDR3 runs 14 residues. The CDR3 is CAGSFDRKSYGYTF. The CDR3 DNA reads as TGTGCCGGCAGTTTTGACAGGAAGTCTTACGGCTACACCTTC.